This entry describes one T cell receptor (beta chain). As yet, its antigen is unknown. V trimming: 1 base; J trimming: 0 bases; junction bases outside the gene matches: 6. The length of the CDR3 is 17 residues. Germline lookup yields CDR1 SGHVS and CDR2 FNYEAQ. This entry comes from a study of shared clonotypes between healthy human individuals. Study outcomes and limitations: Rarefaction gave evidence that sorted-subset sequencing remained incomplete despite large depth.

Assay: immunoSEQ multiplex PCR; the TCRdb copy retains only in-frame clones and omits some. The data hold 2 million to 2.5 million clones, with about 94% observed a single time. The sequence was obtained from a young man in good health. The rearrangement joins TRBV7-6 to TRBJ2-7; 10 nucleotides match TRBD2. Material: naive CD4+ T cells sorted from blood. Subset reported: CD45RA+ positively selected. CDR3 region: CASSLGPPSGGSYEQYF. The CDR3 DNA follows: TGTGCCAGCAGCTTAGGGCCCCCTAGCGGGGGCTCCTACGAGCAGTACTTC.